A single sample gave rise to the 15 T cell receptor beta chains below, sequenced in a study of post-analysis software for immune sequencing data. No antigen has been identified for these receptors. Unique molecular identifiers were present in the TCR beta cDNA libraries. Each CDR3 protein gets one entry after TCRdb re-called the PCR reads with MiXCR. The sample carries approximately 730,000 distinct CDR3 sequences, roughly 27% recorded once. Study outcomes and limitations: Relative to controls, patients had five TRBV segments at higher frequency, with TRBV5-6, TRBV5-1 and TRBV20-1 among these.

Material: blood. These receptors were taken from a girl aged 5-17 years with multiple sclerosis.

The chain's CDR3 is CSVDGRPGDTQYF. The CDR3 DNA sequence: TGCAGCGTAGATGGGAGGCCCGGAGATACGCAGTATTTT. J is TRBJ2-3 and V is TRBV29-1, with D perhaps TRBD2 (6 bases). The V and J ends lost 6 bases and 5 bases respectively, with 15 bases between them. The CDR3 is 13 amino acids. Germline V gene data show CDR1 as SQVTM and CDR2 as ANQGSEA.

The chain is built from TRBV10-3 and TRBJ2-3; 14 nucleotides line up with TRBD2. Germline CDR1 ENHRY, CDR2 SYGVKD. There are 17 residues in the CDR3. The J segment lost 5 bases and the V segment lost 0 bases, leaving 4 bases of the junction unmatched. The DNA for the CDR3 is TGTGCCATCAGTGAGTCGACTAGCGGGGGGGCCAGAGATACGCAGTATTTT. It encodes CAISESTSGGARDTQYF.

The chain uses TRBV4-3 and TRBJ2-7, with D perhaps matching TRBD1 (7 bases). Trimming left V 0 bases short and J 7 bases short, with 13 bases between. The CDR3 runs to 14 residues. The germline V gene encodes CDR1 LGHNA and CDR2 YSLEER. The CDR3 sequence: CASSQERRDSEQYF. The CDR3 coding sequence is TGCGCCAGCAGCCAAGAGAGGAGGGACAGTGAGCAGTACTTC.

This clonotype was seen a handful of times. The chain carries TRBV20-1 and TRBJ2-1; D may be TRBD2 (7 bases). Near its end, the DNA agrees better with TRBJ2-7, so the J call may be wrong. The CDR3 is 17 amino acids. CDR1 and CDR2 (germline): DFQATT, SNEGSKA (reference sequence). The CDR3 nucleotides read TGCAGTGCTAACTGGGCGGGGGCCAAATTATCCTACAATGAGCAGTACTTC. Protein: CSANWAGAKLSYNEQYF.

This clonotype was counted a few times. The chain combines TRBV7-8 with TRBJ2-5; D gene uncertain. With the DNA end fitting TRBJ2-7 better, the J assignment may be wrong. Germline loops: CDR1 SGHVS, CDR2 FQNEAQ. This CDR3 comprises 13 residues. The CDR3 nucleotides read TGTGCCAGCAGCTGGTCCCAGGACTACGAGCAGTACTTC. Translating gives CASSWSQDYEQYF.

This clonotype has a handful of counts. The gene calls are TRBV15 and TRBJ2-5; 9 positions agree with TRBD2. The junction had 10 bases not matched to a gene; V was cut back by 0 bases and J by 5 bases. CDR3 length equals 17 residues. The V gene's germline CDR1 is LNHNV and CDR2 YYDKDF (reference sequence). The CDR3 DNA follows: TGTGCCACCAGCAGAGAACAGCGGGGGGACCTGCAGGAGACCCAGTACTTC. Encoded protein: CATSREQRGDLQETQYF.

This chain connects TRBV28 to TRBJ1-6; maybe TRBD1 (5 bases). The ends were cut back, 4 bases at V and 8 bases at J, with 12 bases in the middle. Germline V gene data show CDR1 as MDHEN and CDR2 as SYDVKM. The CDR3 is made up of 14 amino acids. CDR3 DNA sequence: TGTGCCAGCAGTTCCGACAGTAACCATTCACCCCTCCACTTT. This translates into CASSSDSNHSPLHF.

This clonotype was seen many times. This chain's CDR3 is CASSLGGGTDTQYF. The CDR3 DNA follows: TGCGCCAGCAGCTTGGGAGGCGGCACAGATACGCAGTATTTT. The chain joins TRBV5-1 to TRBJ2-3; D not certain. The CDR3 is made up of 14 amino acids. In germline, CDR1 is SGHRS, CDR2 YFSETQ. Trimming cost V 0 bases and J 1 base, with 6 bases left between them.

This clonotype appeared a few times. The junction differs from germline at one of its ends, possibly a read error. V gene TRBV29-1 combines with J gene TRBJ2-1; TRBD2 matches 9 bases. The CDR3 sequence is 13 residues long. Germline CDR1 and CDR2: SQVTM and ANQGSEA. Here the CDR3 reads CSWAGTSYDEQFF. CDR3 in DNA: TGCAGCTGGGCCGGGACTAGCTACGATGAGCAGTTCTTC.

A few counts support this clonotype. The V call is TRBV4-3, the J call TRBJ2-5; D unresolved. The CDR3 totals 15 residues. V lost 0 bases and J lost 5, with 13 bases in between. Germline V CDR1 and CDR2: LGHNA, YSLEER. CDR3 coding DNA: TGCGCCAGCAGCCAAGATCCCCTTAGCTCGGAGACCCAGTACTTC. Translated: CASSQDPLSSETQYF.

This chain links TRBV4-3 with TRBJ2-7; tentative D call: TRBD1 (6 bases). The CDR3 spans 14 residues. V was trimmed by 5 bases and J by 5 bases, leaving 16 bases between them. Germline lookup yields CDR1 LGHNA and CDR2 YSLEER. The CDR3 reads CASSNDRFGNEQYF. The CDR3 nucleotides are TGCGCCAGCAGCAACGACAGGTTCGGGAACGAGCAGTACTTC.

This clonotype was seen repeatedly, ten times or more. The V call is TRBV24-1, the J call TRBJ2-1; 7 bases are a match to TRBD2. The CDR3 totals 14 residues. V lost 0 bases to trimming and J lost 6 bases; unmatched junction nucleotides: 1. Germline CDR1 and CDR2: KGHDR and SFDVKD. The CDR3 DNA reads as TGTGCCACCAGTGATTTGAAGCGGGGCAATGAGCAGTTCTTC. This translates into CATSDLKRGNEQFF.

This clonotype was recorded many times. The CDR3 nucleotides are TGTGCCAGCAGTAAACGACAGGGAGGGGGCTACACCTTC. It specifies CASSKRQGGGYTF. This sequence joins TRBV6-1 and TRBJ1-2; TRBD1 aligns across 7 bases. The CDR3 has 13 amino acids. Germline V gene sequence: CDR1 MNHNS, CDR2 SASEGT. V was clipped by 5 bases and J by 8 bases; unmatched bases: 8.

The J gene is TRBJ1-1, the V gene TRBV12-3 or TRBV12-4; TRBD1 matches 9 bases. The junction had 4 bases not matched to a gene; V was cut back by 4 bases and J by 4 bases. This CDR3 region has 14 residues. In DNA form, the CDR3 reads TGTGCCAGCAGTTCCCTGACAGGGGGCACTGAAGCTTTCTTT. Translating gives CASSSLTGGTEAFF.

This clonotype was observed a few times. A read error may account for a junction end that differs from germline. The rearrangement links TRBV7-9 to TRBJ2-7; the D is unclear. Germline CDR1 and CDR2: SEHNR and FQNEAQ (reference sequence). This CDR3 contains 13 residues. CDR3 in amino acids: CASTSSLVYGQYF. The CDR3 coding sequence is TGTGCCAGCACCTCCAGCCTCGTGTACGGGCAGTACTTC.